The rows below give T cell receptor beta chains drawn from one sample of a study of blood T cells in healthy people across ages. Each CDR3 protein is one row after TCRdb ran MiXCR on the 5' RACE reads. Of hundreds of thousands of distinct CDR3 sequences in the sample, around two fifths were seen once. The material sequenced was blood. Receptors were obtained from a man older than 75 in good health. Each CDR3 is given with its conserved first and last residue. A D gene is named only where the DNA matches it firmly. The listing skips clone size in some rows; elsewhere it reads once, few, many or a size class.

J,size,length,D,V,DNA,CDR3
TRBJ1-1,many,14,-,TRBV3-1,TGTGCCAGCAGCCAACAGGGGATGAACACTGAAGCTTTCTTT,CASSQQGMNTEAFF
TRBJ2-3,many,15,-,TRBV25-1,TGTGCCAGCAGTCCTTACGGTGCTAGCACAGATACGCAGTATTTT,CASSPYGASTDTQYF
TRBJ2-3,few,16,TRBD2,TRBV20-1,TGCAGTGCTAGAGGGGGACTAGCGGGGGATATAGATACGCAGTATTTT,CSARGGLAGDIDTQYF
TRBJ2-5,-,16,TRBD2,TRBV7-2,TGTGCCAGCAGCTTAGTAGGCGGGGGGGCCATGGAGACCCAGTACTTC,CASSLVGGGAMETQYF
TRBJ1-5,-,15,TRBD1,TRBV5-1,TGCGCCAGCAGCCCGACAGGGGAAGGCAATCAGCCCCAGCATTTT,CASSPTGEGNQPQHF
TRBJ1-2,few,16,TRBD1,TRBV4-2,TGTGCCAGCAGCCAAGATATCCGCAGGGGGCGGGGTGGCTACACCTTC,CASSQDIRRGRGGYTF
TRBJ2-7,-,18,-,TRBV19,TGTGCCAGTAGTATGGCCCCCTCAGACTACCCTTCCTACAATGAGCAGTACTTC,CASSMAPSDYPSYNEQYF
TRBJ2-3,-,17,TRBD2,TRBV20-1,TGCAGTGCTGTCGGGCTAGCGGGGGGGATTAGCACAGATACGCAGTATTTT,CSAVGLAGGISTDTQYF
TRBJ2-3,few,13,-,TRBV2,TGTGCCAGCAGGCAGAGGGGCACAGATACGCAGTATTTT,CASRQRGTDTQYF
TRBJ1-1,-,14,-,TRBV7-2,TGTGCCAGCAGCGCGTACGGGACGAACACTGAAGCTTTCTTT,CASSAYGTNTEAFF
TRBJ2-3,few,17,TRBD2,TRBV4-2,TGTGCCAGCAGCCAAGGGGCAGCGGGGGATAGTACAGATACGCAGTATTTT,CASSQGAAGDSTDTQYF
TRBJ2-1,once,15,TRBD2,TRBV7-3,TGTGCCAGCAGCTTAACCCTAGCGGGAGGGCATGAGCAGTTCTTC,CASSLTLAGGHEQFF
TRBJ1-2,-,17,-,TRBV7-9,TGTGCCAGCAGCTTAGGAGGCAGGGGTGGGATAAACTATGGCTACACCTTC,CASSLGGRGGINYGYTF
TRBJ2-3,-,16,TRBD2,TRBV5-1,TGCGCCAGCAGCAGTTTCCGGGCGGGAGTGGCAGATACGCAGTATTTT,CASSSFRAGVADTQYF
TRBJ2-3,-,14,TRBD2,TRBV20-1,TGCAGTGCTAGGACTAGCGGGAGGGCAGATACGCAGTATTTT,CSARTSGRADTQYF
TRBJ2-7,-,12,-,TRBV10-3,TGTGCCATCTCGGAAAGCTCCTACGAGCAGTACTTC,CAISESSYEQYF
TRBJ2-5,many,15,-,TRBV5-6,TGTGCCAGCAGTTCACCGGGACTCGGGAGAGAGACCCAGTACTTC,CASSSPGLGRETQYF
TRBJ2-5,few,16,TRBD2,TRBV6-2/TRBV6-3,TGTGCCAGCAGTCAGCCGGGGCTAGCGGGGCAAGAGACCCAGTACTTC,CASSQPGLAGQETQYF